Each of the 27 T cell receptor beta chains below was sequenced from the same sample in a study of T cell repertoires in cytomegalovirus infection. MiXCR was run by TCRdb on the reads, yielding one entry per CDR3 protein. The table shows approximately 500,000 distinct CDR3 sequences, with approximately 26% occurring only once. The material sequenced was PBMCs. All receptors come from a human donor in good health (CMV status not recorded). Some clones in this sample may be carry-over from other donors' samples.

V usage is TRBV28 and J usage is TRBJ2-7; the match to TRBD2 covers 7 bases. V shed 7 bases and J 4 bases; nucleotides not matched to a gene: 4. The CDR3 is 12 residues long. Germline CDR1 is MDHEN and CDR2 is SYDVKM. CDR3: CASTSGPYEQYF. In DNA, the CDR3 is TGTGCCAGCACTAGCGGACCTTACGAGCAGTACTTC.

The gene calls are TRBV29-1 and TRBJ2-1; D gene unclear. This CDR3 spans 14 amino acids. Germline CDR1 SQVTM, CDR2 ANQGSEA. V lost 4 bases and J 4 bases, leaving 14 bases between the germline ends. CDR3 in DNA: TGCAGCGTTGGCCAACATAATACATACAATGAGCAGTTCTTC. It yields the protein CSVGQHNTYNEQFF.

This clonotype was seen many times. The chain recombines TRBV7-9 with TRBJ2-5; D is possibly TRBD1 (6 bases). Germline V lookup: CDR1 SEHNR, CDR2 FQNEAQ (reference sequence). The germline V and J ends were trimmed by 3 bases and 4 bases, with 18 bases remaining between them. CDR3 length equals 16 residues. CDR3 region: CASSFDHDRGRETQYF. CDR3 DNA sequence: TGTGCCAGCAGCTTTGATCACGATAGGGGGAGAGAGACCCAGTACTTC.

J is TRBJ1-5 and V is TRBV20-1; D remains unclear. CDR1 and CDR2 (germline): DFQATT, SNEGSKA (reference sequence). With 0 bases removed from V and 1 base from J, the gap between germline ends came to 7 bases. CDR3 size: 14 residues. The CDR3 protein is CSARDPNSNQPQHF. CDR3 coding DNA: TGCAGTGCTAGAGATCCAAACAGCAATCAGCCCCAGCATTTT.

This clonotype was found a few times. The chain recombines TRBV19 with TRBJ1-2; the match to TRBD1 covers 9 bases. The trim removed 5 bases at V and 3 bases at J, leaving 4 bases unmatched. Germline V gene sequence: CDR1 LNHDA, CDR2 SQIVND (reference sequence). CDR3 size: 14 residues. The CDR3 reads CASSPGDRDYGYTF. CDR3 bases: TGTGCCAGTAGTCCGGGGGACAGGGACTATGGCTACACCTTC.

This clonotype was observed a handful of times. The chain carries TRBV11-1 and TRBJ1-1; D ambiguous. The CDR3 is 13 amino acids. Deletions cut 1 base from V and 6 bases from J, with 9 bases between. CDR1 and CDR2 from the germline V gene are SGHAT and FQDESV (reference sequence). CDR3 sequence reads: CASSLEEHAEAFF. CDR3 bases: TGTGCCAGCAGCTTAGAGGAGCACGCTGAAGCTTTCTTT.

CDR3 DNA: TGTGCCAGCAGCCGAGACAACTGGTCCTACGAGCAGTACGTC. Translating it yields CASSRDNWSYEQYV. The V and J genes are TRBV7-9 and TRBJ2-7; no definite D call. From germline, CDR1 is SEHNR and CDR2 FQNEAQ (reference sequence). The V gene lost 5 bases and the J gene lost 1 base, with 12 bases spanning the gap. This CDR3 comprises 14 residues.

This sequence joins TRBV12-3 or TRBV12-4 and TRBJ2-7; tentatively, D is TRBD2 (6 bases). V gave up 8 bases and J gave up 11 bases, with 16 bases separating them. The CDR3 has 11 residues. Here the CDR3 reads CASGYSGEEYF. The CDR3 coding sequence is TGTGCCAGCGGATACTCGGGGGAGGAGTACTTC.

CDR3 DNA: TGTGCCAGCAGTCCGGCAGGGGACGAGCAGTACTTC. Encoded protein: CASSPAGDEQYF. The gene calls are TRBV12-3 or TRBV12-4 and TRBJ2-7, with D tentatively TRBD1 (6 bases). This CDR3 contains 12 residues. Trimming took off 5 bases at V and 5 bases at J, with 10 bases between the two ends.

The CDR3 sequence is CASRPPWSGRAYEQYF. CDR3 DNA sequence: TGTGCCAGCAGGCCTCCGTGGAGCGGGAGAGCCTACGAGCAGTACTTC. The chain combines TRBV28 with TRBJ2-7; 8 nucleotides align to TRBD2. The J segment lost 2 bases and the V segment lost 6 bases, leaving 12 bases of the junction unmatched. Germline V gene lookup returns CDR1 MDHEN and CDR2 SYDVKM. The CDR3 is made up of 16 amino acids.

In its sample, this clonotype was seen a few times. This chain joins TRBV30 and TRBJ1-5; D possibly corresponds to TRBD1 (5 bases). There are 14 residues in the CDR3. V lost 1 base and J lost 6, with 13 bases in between. Germline V gene sequence: CDR1 GTSNPN, CDR2 SVGIG (reference sequence). CDR3 coding DNA: TGTGCCTGGAGTGCCGGCAGGAGGGGTCAGCCCCAGCATTTT. As protein: CAWSAGRRGQPQHF.

This rearrangement joins TRBV6-2 or TRBV6-3 to TRBJ1-1; D uncertain. Germline CDR1 is MNHEY and CDR2 is SVGEGT. Trimming shortened V by 0 bases and J by 0 bases, and 8 bases separated the two germline ends. The CDR3 is 15 amino acids. The CDR3 DNA reads TGTGCCAGCAGTTACTCGAGAGAGCTGAACACTGAAGCTTTCTTT. Translated: CASSYSRELNTEAFF.

This chain joins TRBV19 and TRBJ2-1; 12 positions match TRBD2. This CDR3 contains 15 residues. The junction had 5 bases not matched to a gene; V was cut back by 7 bases and J by 4 bases. Germline CDR1 reads LNHDA; CDR2 reads SQIVND (reference sequence). CDR3 region: CASKLAGGTYNEQFF. The CDR3 DNA sequence: TGTGCCAGTAAACTAGCGGGAGGAACATACAATGAGCAGTTCTTC.

This clonotype showed up just a few times. The V gene is TRBV5-1, the J gene TRBJ1-1; 9 bases are shared with TRBD1. The germline gives CDR1 SGHRS, CDR2 YFSETQ. The CDR3 extends over 18 amino acids. V was pared by 0 bases and J by 3 bases, with 12 bases of the junction left unmatched. The CDR3 nucleotides read TGCGCCAGCAGCTTGGAACCCGGGACAGGGTTTGAGGACACTGAAGCTTTCTTT. Protein: CASSLEPGTGFEDTEAFF.

This clonotype was observed at least ten times. The rearrangement joins TRBV7-8 to TRBJ1-1; perhaps TRBD1 as D (6 bases). The ends were cut back, 4 bases at V and 4 bases at J, with 16 bases in the middle. The CDR3 is made up of 15 amino acids. Germline CDR1 and CDR2: SGHVS and FQNEAQ. CDR3 region: CASSSPSGEGTEAFF. In nucleotides, the CDR3 is TGTGCCAGCAGCTCCCCTTCAGGGGAAGGCACTGAAGCTTTCTTT.

The chain carries TRBV7-9 and TRBJ2-1; D not certain. CDR1 SEHNR and CDR2 FQNEAQ come from the germline V gene (reference sequence). Between the trimmed V and J ends, which lost 3 bases and 8 bases, there was a span of 17 bases. The CDR3 has 15 residues. CDR3 nucleotide sequence: TGTGCCAGCAGCTTTTCTGGCAAAGGTGTCGATGAGCAGTTCTTC. Its protein product is CASSFSGKGVDEQFF.

This clonotype was seen many times. The CDR3 loop is CASSLGTGEQYF. In DNA, the CDR3 is TGTGCCAGCAGCTTAGGGACGGGCGAGCAGTACTTC. The V call is TRBV7-6, the J call TRBJ2-7; D not resolved. Germline-derived CDR1 and CDR2 are SGHVS and FNYEAQ. Trimming stripped 1 base from V and 6 bases from J, with 7 bases between. The CDR3 spans 12 residues.

This clonotype came up a few times. The V call is TRBV6-2 or TRBV6-3, the J call TRBJ2-1; 10 positions agree with TRBD2. V gave up 6 bases and J gave up 3 bases; unmatched junction bases: 8. Germline CDR1 is MNHEY and CDR2 is SVGEGT. The CDR3 spans 16 residues. The CDR3 DNA reads TGTGCCAGCAGACAACTAGCGGGAATCAACTACAATGAGCAGTTCTTC. Encoded protein: CASRQLAGINYNEQFF.

In this sample, this clonotype turned up a few times. This chain joins TRBV10-3 and TRBJ2-7, with 7 bases identical to TRBD2. Unmatched junction bases numbered 6, after V lost 6 bases and J lost 4 bases. Germline assignment: CDR1 ENHRY and CDR2 SYGVKD. This CDR3 is built from 13 residues. CDR3 region: CAISATREYEQYF. The CDR3 DNA sequence: TGTGCCATCAGCGCCACGCGGGAGTACGAGCAGTACTTC.

This clonotype was recorded many times. This chain links TRBV7-6 with TRBJ2-6; the D is unclear. Germline CDR1 SGHVS, CDR2 FNYEAQ. The V and J ends lost 4 bases and 1 base respectively, with 17 bases between them. The length of the CDR3 is 18 residues. CDR3 amino acids: CASSSRATLESGANVLTF. The CDR3 DNA reads as TGTGCCAGCAGCTCTCGGGCCACCCTAGAATCTGGGGCCAACGTCCTGACTTTC. Full variable domain (outside the CDR3, taken from reference TRBV7-6 and TRBJ2-6): GAGVSQSPRYKVTKRGQDVALRCDPISGHVSLYWYRQALGQGPEFLTYFNYEAQQDKSGLPNDRFSAERPEGSISTLTIQRTEQRDSAMYRCASSSRATLESGANVLTFGAGSRLTVL.

The genes are TRBV27 and TRBJ2-1; D gene unclear. CDR3 length equals 15 residues. V was clipped by 3 bases and J by 9 bases, with 18 bases between them. The V gene's germline CDR1 is MNHEY and CDR2 SMNVEV (reference sequence). CDR3 loop: CASSFDPTFLGEQFF. CDR3 in DNA: TGTGCCAGCAGTTTTGACCCAACATTTTTGGGTGAGCAGTTCTTC.

This clonotype occurred a few times. This chain joins TRBV11-2 and TRBJ1-6; a weak D match, TRBD1 (5 bases). The ends were cut back, 5 bases at V and 5 bases at J, with 10 bases in the middle. CDR1 is SGHAT, CDR2 FQNNGV, per germline. The CDR3 runs to 14 residues. CDR3 loop: CASSMGRDNSPLHF. CDR3 bases: TGTGCCAGCAGCATGGGACGGGATAATTCACCCCTCCACTTT.

V usage is TRBV4-1 and J usage is TRBJ1-5; 9 positions match TRBD1. CDR1 and CDR2 from the germline V gene are MGHRA and YSYEKL. The CDR3 is made up of 16 amino acids. V gave up 3 bases and J gave up 4 bases; unmatched junction bases: 7. The CDR3 coding sequence is TGCGCCAGCAGCCACACCCGGGACAGGGAAAATCAGCCCCAGCATTTT. This encodes CASSHTRDRENQPQHF.

This clonotype was found many times. An end of the junction differs from the germline gene, which may be a read error. The rearrangement uses TRBV7-7 and TRBJ2-1; 9 bases line up with TRBD2. The CDR3 contains 16 residues. Germline V CDR1 and CDR2: SSHAT, FNYEAQ (reference sequence). CDR3 protein: CASSSGAQAGGSEQFF. For the CDR3, the DNA is TGTGCTAGCAGCTCCGGGGCACAAGCGGGAGGTAGTGAGCAGTTCTTC.

The sample holds a few counts of this clonotype. The chain carries TRBV7-6 and TRBJ2-1; D is unclear. V lost 1 base and J 8 bases, leaving 9 bases between the germline ends. Germline assignment: CDR1 SGHVS and CDR2 FNYEAQ. This CDR3 comprises 13 residues. CDR3 region: CASSLGIEDEQFF. The CDR3 DNA reads as TGTGCCAGCAGCTTAGGTATAGAGGATGAGCAGTTCTTC.

This clonotype was seen more than once but under ten times. V and J are TRBV6-2 or TRBV6-3 and TRBJ2-1, with 10 nucleotides matching TRBD2. The V and J ends lost 0 bases and 2 bases, in that order; junction bases with no gene match: 7. Germline assignment: CDR1 MNHEY and CDR2 SVGEGT. The CDR3 has 18 residues. The CDR3, as DNA: TGTGCCAGCAGTTACTCACGGACTAGCGGACCGACCTACAATGAGCAGTTCTTC. Translated, it gives CASSYSRTSGPTYNEQFF.

For this clonotype: This may stem from a read error, because a much larger clone lies one nucleotide away. The chain has TRBV7-6 and TRBJ2-2; 9 positions agree with TRBD2. Germline lookup yields CDR1 SGHVS and CDR2 FNYEAQ. This CDR3 is built from 16 residues. The DNA for the CDR3 is TGTGCCAGCAGCGCCAGACTAGCGGAAAACACCGGGGAGCTGTTATTT. The encoded protein is CASSARLAENTGELLF. Full variable domain (remainder filled in from reference TRBV7-6 and TRBJ2-2): GAGVSQSPRYKVTKRGQDVALRCDPISGHVSLYWYRQALGQGPEFLTYFNYEAQQDKSGLPNDRFSAERPEGSISTLTIQRTEQRDSAMYRCASSARLAENTGELLFGEGSRLTVL.